The sequence of this T cell receptor beta chain was determined in a study of CD8+CD57+ T cells in acquired aplastic anemia. The wider study: Mean DNA quantity obtained from sorted CD4+ and CD8+ cells was about 3.2 ug.

Patients included in sequencing had previously demonstrated CD8+CD57+ cell expansion by flow cytometry. Profiling of TCR beta VDJ combinations and CDR3 sequences used genomic DNA as template. TCRdb re-derived calls from the reads in MiXCR, one entry per CDR3 protein. The profile shows hundreds of thousands of distinct CDR3 sequences, about a third of them singletons. The source material was sorted CD4+, CD8+, or CD8+CD57+ T cells (not recorded which) from PBMCs. The clonotype comes from a human donor with aplastic anemia.

CDR3 nucleotide sequence: TGTGCCAGTAGTATCCCCACAGGGGGCGGTGGCTACACCTTC. This codes for CASSIPTGGGGYTF. This sequence joins TRBV19 and TRBJ1-2, with 9 bases fitting TRBD1. The trim removed 3 bases at V and 7 bases at J, leaving 6 bases unmatched. Germline V gene lookup returns CDR1 LNHDA and CDR2 SQIVND (reference sequence). This CDR3 is 14 amino acids long.